This T cell receptor (beta chain) is drawn from a study of cytotoxic CD8 clonotypes in ibrutinib-treated CLL. Study-level points and caveats: Whereas clonality rose at ibrutinib response, it declined toward baseline at progression.

This clone was seen more than once but under ten times. The antigen is undetermined. Here immunoSEQ multiplex PCR was the method, and the copy in TCRdb shows in-frame clones only, minus some. The sample carries 73,000 or so clones, 68% recorded once. The CDR3 runs 16 residues. V was shortened by 2 bases and J by 0 bases, with 13 bases between the two germline ends. CDR1 and CDR2 from the germline V gene are MNHEY and SVGAGI. Sequencing was performed on PBMCs, taken after 12 months of ibrutinib treatment. This sequence joins TRBV6-5 and TRBJ1-2; D may be TRBD1 (5 bases). This sequence originates from a human donor with chronic lymphocytic leukemia. The CDR3, as DNA: TGTGCCAGCAGTTACGGGACTGCCAGGTCTAACTATGGCTACACCTTC. Translated: CASSYGTARSNYGYTF.